A selection of T cell receptor beta chains follows, all from one sample in a study of glioma-infiltrating T cells. TCRdb recomputed calls from the multiplex PCR reads with MiXCR, one row per CDR3 protein. Counted here are some 150,000 distinct CDR3 sequences, about 39% occurring once; the ten biggest clones make up over 15%. Sequenced input: glioma tissue, nonneoplastic brain tissue, or PBMCs (not recorded which). The receptors come from a human donor with low-grade glioma or glioblastoma, undergoing nonglioma brain surgery, or in good health (not recorded which). CDR3s include the opening cysteine and the closing phenylalanine or tryptophan. The D gene is left open where the match is weak. Rows may omit the clone size; those that give it use once, few, many or a size class.

TRBV25-1	many	TRBJ1-1	TRBD1	CASRGTGSTEAFF	TGTGCCAGCAGGGGGACAGGAAGTACTGAAGCTTTCTTT
TRBV3-1	NA	TRBJ1-2	NA	CASSQRRVFGYTF	TGTGCCAGCAGCCAAAGAAGGGTCTTCGGCTACACCTTC
TRBV4-1	NA	TRBJ2-3	TRBD1	CASSRKADGTASNTQYF	TGCGCCAGCAGTCGAAAGGCCGACGGGACAGCCTCTAATACGCAGTATTTT
TRBV12-3/TRBV12-4	NA	TRBJ1-5	TRBD1	CASSLAQFRGPQPQHF	TGTGCCAGCAGTTTAGCGCAGTTCAGGGGGCCGCAGCCCCAGCATTTT
TRBV7-2	once	TRBJ1-2	NA	CASSHYGVGYGYTF	TGTGCCAGCAGCCATTACGGAGTCGGCTATGGCTACACCTTC
TRBV20-1	few	TRBJ2-3	NA	CSARASSFGTDTQYF	TGCAGTGCTAGAGCCTCTAGCTTCGGCACAGATACGCAGTATTTT
TRBV4-2	NA	TRBJ2-1	TRBD2	CASSQLAGTSYNEQFF	TGTGCCAGCAGCCAACTAGCGGGGACCTCCTACAATGAGCAGTTCTTC
TRBV20-1	NA	TRBJ2-2	NA	CSAQGTNTGELFF	TGCAGTGCGCAGGGTACGAACACCGGGGAGCTGTTTTTT
TRBV5-1	NA	TRBJ2-7	TRBD1	CASSRRDSSYEQYF	TGCGCCAGCAGCCGCCGGGACAGCTCCTACGAGCAGTACTTC
TRBV28	few	TRBJ1-1	NA	CASSLPGYHTEAFF	TGTGCCAGCAGTTTACCAGGGTATCACACTGAAGCTTTCTTT
TRBV6-1	few	TRBJ2-7	TRBD2	CASSFGWRGVYEQYF	TGTGCCAGCAGTTTCGGATGGCGGGGGGTCTACGAGCAGTACTTC
TRBV7-9	NA	TRBJ1-5	NA	CASSLENQPQHF	TGTGCCAGCAGCTTAGAGAATCAGCCCCAGCATTTT
TRBV6-2/TRBV6-3	few	TRBJ1-6	NA	CASSYSAISPLHF	TGTGCCAGCAGTTACTCAGCAATTTCACCCCTCCACTTT
TRBV27	few	TRBJ2-3	TRBD2	CASSLGREYTQYF	TGTGCCAGCAGCCTGGGGAGGGAATATACGCAGTATTTT
TRBV27	NA	TRBJ1-5	NA	CASSSGLGNQPQHF	TGTGCCAGCAGTTCAGGGTTAGGCAATCAGCCCCAGCATTTT
TRBV20-1	NA	TRBJ2-7	NA	CSAPTRGYEQYF	TGCAGTGCACCTACACGGGGGTACGAGCAGTACTTC
TRBV6-6	many	TRBJ2-3	NA	CASSYSRAAAGAYTQYF	TGTGCCAGCAGTTACTCGAGAGCTGCGGCAGGGGCTTATACGCAGTATTTT
TRBV6-1	medium-sized	TRBJ2-3	TRBD2	CASRPGTSGEVDTQYF	TGTGCCAGCAGACCCGGGACTAGCGGGGAAGTAGATACGCAGTATTTT
TRBV20-1	NA	TRBJ2-5	NA	CSAANLETQYF	TGCAGTGCTGCCAACCTAGAGACCCAGTACTTC
TRBV6-5	few	TRBJ2-5	TRBD1	CASSRTGVYETQYF	TGTGCCAGCAGCCGGACAGGGGTGTACGAGACCCAGTACTTC
TRBV2	NA	TRBJ1-1	NA	CASSPDGGAFF	TGTGCCAGCAGTCCTGACGGGGGAGCTTTCTTT
TRBV6-1	NA	TRBJ1-4	NA	CASSWGEHEKLFF	TGTGCCAGCAGTTGGGGGGAACACGAAAAACTGTTTTTT
TRBV3-1	few	TRBJ1-1	NA	CASSQGREAFF	TGTGCCAGCAGCCAAGGCCGGGAAGCTTTCTTT
TRBV19	few	TRBJ1-5	NA	CASSMGRGQPQHF	TGTGCCAGTAGTATGGGCAGGGGACAGCCCCAGCATTTT
TRBV20-1	few	TRBJ2-7	TRBD1	CSATGTGVNYEQYF	TGCAGTGCCACCGGGACAGGGGTAAACTACGAGCAGTACTTC
TRBV27	many	TRBJ2-7	NA	CASKRIDSYEQYF	TGTGCCAGTAAACGGATAGACTCCTACGAGCAGTACTTC
TRBV25-1	few	TRBJ1-1	NA	CASSEFGTPNTEAFF	TGTGCCAGCAGTGAATTCGGGACACCGAACACTGAAGCTTTCTTT
TRBV15	NA	TRBJ1-1	NA	CATPLYAEAFF	TGTGCCACCCCGTTATACGCTGAAGCTTTCTTT
TRBV4-1	few	TRBJ2-3	NA	CASSHPSPDTQYF	TGCGCCAGCAGCCACCCGAGCCCAGATACGCAGTATTTT
TRBV28	NA	TRBJ1-5	NA	CASSSIDQPQHF	TGTGCCAGCAGTTCGATTGACCAGCCCCAGCATTTT
TRBV29-1	NA	TRBJ2-7	NA	CSAGIRGSEQYF	TGCAGCGCTGGTATCAGAGGGAGCGAGCAGTACTTC
TRBV28	NA	TRBJ1-2	NA	CGSSSHYGYTF	TGTGGCAGCAGTTCACACTATGGCTACACCTTC
TRBV29-1	NA	TRBJ2-7	NA	CSVGQSREQYF	TGCAGCGTGGGGCAGAGTCGGGAGCAGTACTTC
TRBV20-1	few	TRBJ2-7	TRBD2	CSRTSGGPTYEQYF	TGCAGTAGGACTAGCGGGGGGCCTACCTACGAGCAGTACTTC
TRBV7-9	NA	TRBJ2-7	NA	CASSFDYYEQYF	TGTGCCAGCAGTTTTGACTACTACGAGCAGTACTTC
TRBV20-1	few	TRBJ2-3	NA	CSVKNSVNTQYF	TGCAGTGTTAAGAACTCCGTGAATACGCAGTATTTT
TRBV20-1	few	TRBJ2-7	NA	CSARGATGSRSYEQYF	TGCAGTGCTAGAGGGGCTACCGGGAGTAGGTCCTACGAGCAGTACTTC
TRBV20-1	few	TRBJ2-7	NA	CSARDRQSPGEQYF	TGCAGTGCTAGAGATAGGCAGAGCCCCGGCGAGCAGTACTTC
TRBV4-2	few	TRBJ2-2	TRBD2	CASSQETSVYTGELFF	TGTGCCAGCAGCCAAGAGACTAGCGTATACACCGGGGAGCTGTTTTTT
TRBV28	NA	TRBJ2-3	TRBD2	CASSLGLAGFTSTDTQYF	TGTGCCAGCAGTCTGGGACTAGCGGGGTTTACTAGCACAGATACGCAGTATTTT
TRBV7-9	NA	TRBJ2-6	NA	CASSLRLTGANVLTF	TGTGCCAGCAGCTTACGGCTCACTGGGGCCAACGTCCTGACTTTC